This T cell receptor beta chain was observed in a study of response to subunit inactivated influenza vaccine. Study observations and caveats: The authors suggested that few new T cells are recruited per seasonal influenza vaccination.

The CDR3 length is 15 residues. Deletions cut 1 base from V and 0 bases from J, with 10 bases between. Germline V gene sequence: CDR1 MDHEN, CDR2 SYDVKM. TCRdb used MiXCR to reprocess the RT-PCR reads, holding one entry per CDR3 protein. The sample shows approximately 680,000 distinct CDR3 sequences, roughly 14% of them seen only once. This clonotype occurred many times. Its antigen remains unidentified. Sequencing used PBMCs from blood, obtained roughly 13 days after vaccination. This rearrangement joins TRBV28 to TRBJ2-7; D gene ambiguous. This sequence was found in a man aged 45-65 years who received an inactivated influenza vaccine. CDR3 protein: CASSLLRKPSYEQYF. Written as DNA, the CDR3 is TGTGCCAGCAGTTTATTACGGAAACCCTCCTACGAGCAGTACTTC.